The 6 T cell receptor beta chains reported below all come from one sample, sequenced in a study of blood T cell repertoires in COVID-19. Clones were sequenced by immunoSEQ multiplex PCR, and TCRdb holds only the in-frame ones, with some missing. The repertoire holds tens of thousands of clones, with 65% to 85% as singletons. Input material: peripheral blood. The receptors stem from a woman over 75 with active or convalescent COVID-19.

The chain links TRBV10-2 to TRBJ2-1, with 12 positions matching TRBD2. Germline V gene data show CDR1 as WSHSY and CDR2 as SAAADI. V lost 9 bases, J lost 4 bases, and 4 bases stayed unmatched. The CDR3 has 14 residues. CDR3 loop: CASETSGGYNEQFF. The CDR3 region has the DNA TGCGCCAGTGAAACTAGCGGGGGGTACAATGAGCAGTTCTTC.

V usage is TRBV4-3 and J usage is TRBJ2-1; D may be TRBD1 (5 bases). Germline assignment: CDR1 LGHNA and CDR2 YSLEER. Trimming removed 0 bases from V and 4 bases from J, with 19 bases in between. The CDR3 spans 18 residues. The CDR3 DNA is TGCGCCAGCAGCCAAGATAGACAGCCCCGAGCTATTTACAATGAGCAGTTCTTC. This sequence encodes CASSQDRQPRAIYNEQFF.

V usage is TRBV2 and J usage is TRBJ1-2; 8 bases line up with TRBD1. The J segment lost 4 bases and the V segment lost 6 bases, leaving 19 bases of the junction unmatched. From germline, CDR1 is SNHLY and CDR2 FYNNEI. The CDR3 totals 18 residues. CDR3 sequence: CASRELAGGERSLYGYTF. In nucleotides, the CDR3 is TGTGCCAGCAGGGAGTTGGCAGGGGGCGAAAGGTCCCTCTATGGCTACACCTTC. Together with reference TRBV2 and TRBJ1-2, the CDR3 gives the full variable domain: EPEVTQTPSHQVTQMGQEVILRCVPISNHLYFYWYRQILGQKVEFLVSFYNNEISEKSEIFDDQFSVERPDGSNFTLKIRSTKLEDSAMYFCASRELAGGERSLYGYTFGSGTRLTVV.

The sample holds one count of this clone. The chain recombines TRBV7-9 with TRBJ2-1; D call uncertain. CDR1 is SEHNR, CDR2 FQNEAQ, per germline (reference sequence). The length of the CDR3 is 12 residues. V was clipped by 1 base and J by 4 bases, with 2 bases between them. The chain's CDR3 is CASSLVYNEQFF. The CDR3 bases are TGTGCCAGCAGCTTAGTATACAATGAGCAGTTCTTC.

This clone has a handful of counts. The rearrangement uses TRBV7-2 and TRBJ1-1; D is possibly TRBD1 (6 bases). The CDR3 covers 15 residues. With 3 bases removed from V and 0 bases from J, the gap between germline ends came to 11 bases. The germline V gene has CDR1 SGHTA and CDR2 FQGNSA. CDR3: CASSFGTTMNTEAFF. The CDR3 DNA sequence: TGTGCCAGCAGCTTTGGGACAACCATGAACACTGAAGCTTTCTTT.

The chain links TRBV4-1 to TRBJ2-2, with D possibly being TRBD2 (5 bases). CDR3 length: 16 residues. V dropped 0 bases and J dropped 5 bases, with 13 bases sitting between them. Germline lookup yields CDR1 MGHRA and CDR2 YSYEKL. In nucleotides, the CDR3 is TGCGCCAGCAGCCAAGATGTCTTATGGAGGACCGGGGAGCTGTTTTTT. As protein: CASSQDVLWRTGELFF.